The text below deals with one TCR beta chain. How the authors handled the data: From reference gene primer amplification, estimates of nucleated cell counts were derived. Some clones are missing from TCRdb's copy, which holds only in-frame ones; the method was immunoSEQ multiplex PCR. The DNA was the basis for D and trimming; V, J and clone size are from that table. The profile covers 150,000 to 200,000 clones, with about 81% appearing a single time and 7.8% taken by the ten largest. Seattle-derived patients entered the study during active infection and were followed longitudinally. This sample was taken from a study of blood T cell repertoires in COVID-19. For the study at large: The samples span acute and convalescent COVID-19 from the United States, Italy and Spain. The analysed material was cDNA or gDNA that came from T cells, B-cell-depleted T cells, or PBMCs.

The CDR3 contains 15 residues. Germline loops: CDR1 LGHNA, CDR2 YNFKEQ. Trimming took off 0 bases at V and 7 bases at J, with 10 bases between the two ends. The chain links TRBV4-2 to TRBJ1-6; D call uncertain. The TCR was taken from a woman aged 55-75 years with COVID-19, enrolled during active disease. The sample was peripheral blood. The CDR3 coding sequence is TGTGCCAGCAGCCAAGAAACCAGCGCCAATTCACCCCTCCACTTT. Protein product: CASSQETSANSPLHF.